Shown below are 8 T cell receptor beta chains from a single sample sequenced in a study of response to subunit inactivated influenza vaccine. TCRdb redid the calling of the RT-PCR reads with MiXCR, one entry per CDR3 protein. The data hold hundreds of thousands of distinct CDR3 sequences, with about 25% observed a single time. The sequenced sample was CD4+ T cells sorted from PBMCs, obtained 5 to 6 days after vaccination. These receptors came from a man over 45 who received an inactivated influenza vaccine.

This clonotype was counted only a few times. V is TRBV5-5 and J is TRBJ1-1, with TRBD1 matching over 7 bases. This CDR3 has 13 residues. Germline CDR1 reads SGHKS; CDR2 reads YYEKEE (reference sequence). Trimming removed 0 bases from V and 7 bases from J; junction bases left unmatched: 3. As DNA, the CDR3 is TGTGCCAGCAGCTTGGCCGACAGGGTTGAAGCTTTCTTT. Its translation is CASSLADRVEAFF. Based on the CDR3 plus reference TRBV5-5 and TRBJ1-1, the full variable domain is DAGVTQSPTHLIKTRGQQVTLRCSPISGHKSVSWYQQVLGQGPQFIFQYYEKEERGRGNFPDRFSARQFPNYSSELNVNALLLGDSALYLCASSLADRVEAFFGQGTRLTVV.

The rearrangement uses TRBV6-1 and TRBJ1-1; D is unresolved. Trimming left V 4 bases short and J 5 bases short, with 14 bases between. Germline V CDR1 and CDR2: MNHNS, SASEGT. This CDR3 contains 14 residues. This chain's CDR3 is CASSGNLKGTEAFF. The DNA of the CDR3 is TGTGCCAGCAGTGGCAACCTGAAAGGAACTGAAGCTTTCTTT.

In this sample, this clonotype turned up a few times. V gene TRBV20-1 combines with J gene TRBJ2-1; 7 nucleotides agree with TRBD2. V lost 0 bases to trimming and J lost 3 bases; unmatched junction nucleotides: 8. The germline CDR1 and CDR2 sequences are DFQATT and SNEGSKA (reference sequence). The CDR3 is 16 amino acids. DNA of the CDR3: TGCAGTGCTAGAGATCTTTCCGGCGGGGGCTACAATGAGCAGTTCTTC. Its translation: CSARDLSGGGYNEQFF.

This clonotype was counted between two and nine times. V is TRBV3-1 and J is TRBJ1-2; tentatively, D is TRBD1 (5 bases). In germline, CDR1 is LGHDT, CDR2 YNNKEL (reference sequence). Trimming took 2 bases from V and 7 from J, leaving 8 bases between them. This CDR3 has 12 amino acids. The CDR3 region is CASSQQGFGYTF. In DNA form, the CDR3 reads TGTGCCAGCAGCCAACAGGGATTTGGCTACACCTTC.

This clonotype was seen more than once but under ten times. This chain connects TRBV10-2 to TRBJ1-3, with a weak D call TRBD1 (6 bases). This CDR3 has 15 amino acids. CDR1 is WSHSY and CDR2 is SAAADI in the germline V gene. The ends were cut back, 8 bases at V and 0 bases at J, with 14 bases in the middle. CDR3 in amino acids: CASGQNPFSGNTIYF. The CDR3 bases are TGCGCCAGCGGACAGAACCCTTTCTCTGGAAACACCATATATTTT.

The chain employs TRBV10-3 and TRBJ2-3; no firm D call. Trimming shortened V by 8 bases and J by 2 bases, and 14 bases separated the two germline ends. The length of the CDR3 is 14 residues. The germline V gene encodes CDR1 ENHRY and CDR2 SYGVKD. CDR3 protein: CAIATPGATDTQYF. The CDR3 nucleotides read TGTGCCATCGCTACCCCAGGAGCCACAGATACGCAGTATTTT.

This clonotype occurred many times. The chain is built from TRBV20-1 and TRBJ2-7, with a tentative D call TRBD1 (7 bases). The germline V gene encodes CDR1 DFQATT and CDR2 SNEGSKA (reference sequence). V was cut by 1 base and J by 2 bases, with 15 bases left in between. CDR3 size: 15 residues. DNA of the CDR3: TGCAGTGCTAGAGGATCTAGCGACAGGGCCTACGAGCAGTACTTC. It encodes CSARGSSDRAYEQYF.

The chain uses TRBV28 and TRBJ1-1, with 8 bases aligning to TRBD1. V lost 2 bases and J lost 6; bases outside the gene matches: 2. The CDR3 has 13 amino acids. Germline V gene data show CDR1 as MDHEN and CDR2 as SYDVKM. CDR3 sequence reads: CASSLQGAAEAFF. The CDR3, as DNA: TGTGCCAGCAGTTTACAGGGGGCCGCTGAAGCTTTCTTT.